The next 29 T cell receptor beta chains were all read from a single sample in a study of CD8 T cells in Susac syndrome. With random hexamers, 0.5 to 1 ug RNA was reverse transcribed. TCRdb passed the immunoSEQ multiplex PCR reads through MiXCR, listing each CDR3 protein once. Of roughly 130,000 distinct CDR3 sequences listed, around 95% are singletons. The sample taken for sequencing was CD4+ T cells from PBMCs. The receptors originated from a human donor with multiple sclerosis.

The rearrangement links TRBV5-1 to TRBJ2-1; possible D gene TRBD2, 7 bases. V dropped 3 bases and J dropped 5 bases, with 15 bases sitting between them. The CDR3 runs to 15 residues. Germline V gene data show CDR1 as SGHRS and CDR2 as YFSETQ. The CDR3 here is CASSYSRGGNNEQFF. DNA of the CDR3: TGCGCCAGCAGCTATTCAAGGGGGGGAAACAATGAGCAGTTCTTC. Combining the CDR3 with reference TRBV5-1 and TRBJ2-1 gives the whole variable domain KAGVTQTPRYLIKTRGQQVTLSCSPISGHRSVSWYQQTPGQGLQFLFEYFSETQRNKGNFPGRFSGRQFSNSRSEMNVSTLELGDSALYLCASSYSRGGNNEQFFGPGTRLTVL.

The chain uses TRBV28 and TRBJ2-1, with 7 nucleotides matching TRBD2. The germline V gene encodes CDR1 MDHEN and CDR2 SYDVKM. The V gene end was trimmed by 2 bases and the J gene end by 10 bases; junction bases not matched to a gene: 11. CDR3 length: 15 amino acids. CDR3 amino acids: CASSLGPGRAEEQFF. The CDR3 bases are TGTGCCAGCAGTTTAGGTCCAGGGAGGGCTGAGGAGCAGTTCTTC.

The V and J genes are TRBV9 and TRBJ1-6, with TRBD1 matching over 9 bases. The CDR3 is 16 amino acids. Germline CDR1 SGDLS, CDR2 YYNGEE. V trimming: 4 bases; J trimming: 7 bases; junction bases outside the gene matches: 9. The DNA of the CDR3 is TGTGCCAGCAGCTATAAACAGACAGGGGGGAATTCACCCCTCCACTTT. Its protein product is CASSYKQTGGNSPLHF.

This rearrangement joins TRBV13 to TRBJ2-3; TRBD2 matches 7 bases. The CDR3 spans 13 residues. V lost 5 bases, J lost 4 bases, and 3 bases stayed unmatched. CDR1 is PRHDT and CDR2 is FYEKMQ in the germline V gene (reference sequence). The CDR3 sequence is CASSTTSPDTQYF. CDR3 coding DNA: TGTGCCAGCAGCACGACTAGCCCAGATACGCAGTATTTT.

CDR3: CAWRLGRENSPLHF. CDR3 DNA: TGTGCCTGGAGACTGGGACGAGAGAATTCACCCCTCCACTTT. The V gene is TRBV30, the J gene TRBJ1-6; a possible D gene is TRBD1 (5 bases). The CDR3 is made up of 14 amino acids. Germline loops: CDR1 GTSNPN, CDR2 SVGIG (reference sequence). The V end lost 3 bases, the J end lost 7 bases, and 13 bases lay between the germline ends.

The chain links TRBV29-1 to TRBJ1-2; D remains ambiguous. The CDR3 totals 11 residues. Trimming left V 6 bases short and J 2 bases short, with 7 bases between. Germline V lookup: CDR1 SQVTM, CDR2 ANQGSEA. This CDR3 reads CSVQRNYGYTF. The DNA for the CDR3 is TGCAGCGTACAGCGAAACTATGGCTACACCTTC.

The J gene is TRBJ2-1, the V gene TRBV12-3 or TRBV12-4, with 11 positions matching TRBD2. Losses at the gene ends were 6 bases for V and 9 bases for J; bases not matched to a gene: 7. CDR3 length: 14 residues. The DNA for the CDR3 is TGTGCCAGCAGCGTAGCGGGAGGGCTTCGTGAGCAGTTCTTC. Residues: CASSVAGGLREQFF.

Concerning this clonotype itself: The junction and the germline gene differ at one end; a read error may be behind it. CDR3 coding DNA: TGTGCCAGCAGTCATGGGACAGGGGGCAGAATCTCCGACGAGCAGTACTTC. Translated, it gives CASSHGTGGRISDEQYF. The chain is built from TRBV12-3 or TRBV12-4 and TRBJ2-7, with 12 bases lining up with TRBD1. The CDR3 extends over 17 amino acids.

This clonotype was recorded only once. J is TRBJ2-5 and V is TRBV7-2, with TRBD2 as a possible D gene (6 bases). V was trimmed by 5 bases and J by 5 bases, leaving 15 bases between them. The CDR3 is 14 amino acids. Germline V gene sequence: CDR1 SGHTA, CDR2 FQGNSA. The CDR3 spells CASSETGRGETQYF. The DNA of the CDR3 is TGTGCCAGCAGCGAAACCGGACGGGGGGAGACCCAGTACTTC.

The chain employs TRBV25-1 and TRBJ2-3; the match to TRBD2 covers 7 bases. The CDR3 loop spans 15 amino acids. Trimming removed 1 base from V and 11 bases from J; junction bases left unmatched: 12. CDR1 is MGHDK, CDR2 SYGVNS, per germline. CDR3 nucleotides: TGTGCCAGCAGTGAATCAGGGCGAAAGCGGGAACGGCAGTATTTT. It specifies CASSESGRKRERQYF.

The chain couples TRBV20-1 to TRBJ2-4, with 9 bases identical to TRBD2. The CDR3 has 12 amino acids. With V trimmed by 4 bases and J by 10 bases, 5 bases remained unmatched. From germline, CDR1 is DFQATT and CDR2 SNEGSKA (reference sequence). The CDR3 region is CSAKTTSGIQYF. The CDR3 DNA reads TGCAGTGCTAAGACGACTAGCGGTATTCAGTACTTC.

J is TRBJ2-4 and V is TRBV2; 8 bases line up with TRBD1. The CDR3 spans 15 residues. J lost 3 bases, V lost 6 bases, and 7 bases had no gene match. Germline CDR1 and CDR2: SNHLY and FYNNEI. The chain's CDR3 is CASRPGQVGKNIQYF. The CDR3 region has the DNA TGTGCCAGCAGACCGGGACAGGTTGGCAAAAACATTCAGTACTTC.

This chain's CDR3 is CASSRTDYEQYF. DNA of the CDR3: TGTGCCAGCAGCCGAACGGACTACGAGCAGTACTTC. The J gene is TRBJ2-7, the V gene TRBV7-9; the D is unclear. The germline CDR1 and CDR2 sequences are SEHNR and FQNEAQ (reference sequence). The CDR3 has 12 residues. V was trimmed by 5 bases and J by 3 bases, leaving 8 bases between them.

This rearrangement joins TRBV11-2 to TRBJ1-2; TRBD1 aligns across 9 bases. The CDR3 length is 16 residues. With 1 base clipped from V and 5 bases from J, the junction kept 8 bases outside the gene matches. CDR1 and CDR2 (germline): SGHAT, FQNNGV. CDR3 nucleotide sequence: TGTGCCAGCAGCTTAGTCGGAACAGGGGGCAGATATGGCTACACCTTC. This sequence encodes CASSLVGTGGRYGYTF.

The CDR3 loop reads CASSREGAGNGYTF. The CDR3 DNA sequence: TGTGCCAGCAGCCGAGAGGGGGCAGGGAATGGCTACACCTTC. V is TRBV3-1 and J is TRBJ1-2, with 7 bases matching TRBD1. The junction had 8 bases not matched to a gene; V was cut back by 4 bases and J by 6 bases. CDR3 size: 14 residues. Germline CDR1 reads LGHDT; CDR2 reads YNNKEL (reference sequence).

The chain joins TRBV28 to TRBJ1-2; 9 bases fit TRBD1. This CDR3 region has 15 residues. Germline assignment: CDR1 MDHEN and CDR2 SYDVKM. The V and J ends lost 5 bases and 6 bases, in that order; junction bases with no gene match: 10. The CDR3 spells CASSGTGRTLHGYTF. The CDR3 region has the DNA TGTGCCAGCAGTGGGACAGGGAGGACCCTTCATGGCTACACCTTC.

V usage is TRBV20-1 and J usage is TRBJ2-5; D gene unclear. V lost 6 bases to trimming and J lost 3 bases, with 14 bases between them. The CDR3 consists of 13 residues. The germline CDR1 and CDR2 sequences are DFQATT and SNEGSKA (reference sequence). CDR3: CSARNGPKETQYF. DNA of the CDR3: TGCAGTGCCCGGAATGGGCCAAAAGAGACCCAGTACTTC.

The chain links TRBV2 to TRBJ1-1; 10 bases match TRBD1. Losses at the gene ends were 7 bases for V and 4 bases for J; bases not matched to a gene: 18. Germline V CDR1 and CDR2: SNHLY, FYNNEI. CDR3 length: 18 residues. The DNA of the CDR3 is TGTGCCAGCACCGCGACACGGACAGGGGGAGGAGTGAGCACTGAAGCTTTCTTT. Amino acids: CASTATRTGGGVSTEAFF.

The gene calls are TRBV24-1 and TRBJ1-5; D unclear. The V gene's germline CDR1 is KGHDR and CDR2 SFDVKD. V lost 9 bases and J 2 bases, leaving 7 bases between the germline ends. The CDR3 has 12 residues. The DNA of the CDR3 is TGTGCCACCCAGTTCGGCAATCAGCCCCAGCATTTT. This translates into CATQFGNQPQHF.

CDR3 in DNA: TGTGCCAGCTCCCCCCTTCCGGACAGGGCAGCCGGGGAGCTGTTTTTT. This gives the protein CASSPLPDRAAGELFF. This chain connects TRBV18 to TRBJ2-2, with 8 bases lining up with TRBD1. CDR1 and CDR2 from the germline V gene are KGHSH and LQKENI. The CDR3 runs 16 residues. V was clipped by 6 bases and J by 6 bases; unmatched bases: 12.

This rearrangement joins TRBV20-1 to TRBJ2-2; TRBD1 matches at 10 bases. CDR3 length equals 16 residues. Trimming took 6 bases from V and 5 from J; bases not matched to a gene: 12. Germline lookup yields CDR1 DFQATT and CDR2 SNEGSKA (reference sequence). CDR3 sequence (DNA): TGCAGTGCCGCAATTCCCGGGACAGGGGCTACCGGGGAGCTGTTTTTT. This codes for CSAAIPGTGATGELFF.

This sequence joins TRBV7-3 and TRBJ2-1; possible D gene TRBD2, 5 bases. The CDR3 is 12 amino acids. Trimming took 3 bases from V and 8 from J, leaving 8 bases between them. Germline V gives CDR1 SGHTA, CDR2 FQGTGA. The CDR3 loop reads CASSLYGDEQFF. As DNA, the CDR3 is TGTGCCAGCAGCTTGTACGGGGATGAGCAGTTCTTC. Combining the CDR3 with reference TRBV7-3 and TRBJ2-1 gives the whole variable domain GAGVSQTPSNKVTEKGKYVELRCDPISGHTALYWYRQSLGQGPEFLIYFQGTGAADDSGLPNDRFFAVRPEGSVSTLKIQRTERGDSAVYLCASSLYGDEQFFGPGTRLTVL.

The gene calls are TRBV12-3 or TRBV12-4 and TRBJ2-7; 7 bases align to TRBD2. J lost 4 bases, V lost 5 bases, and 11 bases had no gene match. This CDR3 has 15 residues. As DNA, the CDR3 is TGTGCCAGCAGTCGAACCTTCCACGGGGGGTACGAGCAGTACTTC. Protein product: CASSRTFHGGYEQYF.

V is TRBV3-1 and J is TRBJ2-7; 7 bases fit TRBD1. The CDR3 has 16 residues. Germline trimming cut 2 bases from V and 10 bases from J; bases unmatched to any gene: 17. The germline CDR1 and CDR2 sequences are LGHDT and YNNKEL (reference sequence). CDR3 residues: CASSQPKTGSVWVQYF. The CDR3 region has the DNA TGTGCCAGCAGCCAACCTAAGACAGGGTCGGTTTGGGTACAGTACTTC.

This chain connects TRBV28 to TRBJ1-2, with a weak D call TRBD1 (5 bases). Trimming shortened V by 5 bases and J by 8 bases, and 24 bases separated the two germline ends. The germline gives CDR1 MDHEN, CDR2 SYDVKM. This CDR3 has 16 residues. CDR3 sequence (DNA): TGTGCCAGCAGTCCCCCGCATCTCCAGGGAAGGGGCGGCTACACCTTC. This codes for CASSPPHLQGRGGYTF.

CDR3 DNA sequence: TGTGCCAGCGGGAGTGGAGACTTCTCAAACATTCAGTACTTC. Translation: CASGSGDFSNIQYF. The chain combines TRBV12-3 or TRBV12-4 with TRBJ2-4, with a possible D match to TRBD2 (5 bases). Trimming took off 8 bases at V and 6 bases at J, with 17 bases between the two ends. The CDR3 totals 14 residues.

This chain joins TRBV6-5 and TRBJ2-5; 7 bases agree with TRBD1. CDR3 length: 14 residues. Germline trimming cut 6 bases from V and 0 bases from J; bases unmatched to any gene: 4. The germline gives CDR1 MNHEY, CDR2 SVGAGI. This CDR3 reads CASREQGYQETQYF. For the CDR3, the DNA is TGTGCCAGCAGAGAACAGGGGTACCAAGAGACCCAGTACTTC.

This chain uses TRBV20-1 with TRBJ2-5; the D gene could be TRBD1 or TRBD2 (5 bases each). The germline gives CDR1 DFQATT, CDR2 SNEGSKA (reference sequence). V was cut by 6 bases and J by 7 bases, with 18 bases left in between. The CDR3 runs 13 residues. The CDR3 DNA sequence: TGCAGTGCATCGGATCCTATGGGGGTGACCCAGTACTTC. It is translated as CSASDPMGVTQYF.

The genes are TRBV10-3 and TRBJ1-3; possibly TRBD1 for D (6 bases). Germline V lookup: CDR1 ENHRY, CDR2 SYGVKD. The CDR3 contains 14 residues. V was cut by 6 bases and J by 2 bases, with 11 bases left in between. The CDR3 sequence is CAIRTGNAGNTIYF. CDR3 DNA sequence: TGTGCCATCAGAACAGGGAACGCTGGAAACACCATATATTTT.